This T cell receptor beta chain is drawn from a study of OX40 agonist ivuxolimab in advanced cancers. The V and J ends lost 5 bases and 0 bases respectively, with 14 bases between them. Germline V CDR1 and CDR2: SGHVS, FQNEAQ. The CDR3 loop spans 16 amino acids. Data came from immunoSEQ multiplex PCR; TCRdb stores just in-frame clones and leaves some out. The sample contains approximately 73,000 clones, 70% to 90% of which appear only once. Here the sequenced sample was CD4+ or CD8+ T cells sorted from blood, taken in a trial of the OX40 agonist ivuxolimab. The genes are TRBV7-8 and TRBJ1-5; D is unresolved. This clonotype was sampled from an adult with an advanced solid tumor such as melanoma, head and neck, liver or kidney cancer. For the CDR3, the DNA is TGTGCCAGCAGCACCCACGGGAAACTTAGCAATCAGCCCCAGCATTTT. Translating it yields CASSTHGKLSNQPQHF.